The clone carrying this T cell receptor beta chain appeared many times. These data are taken from a study of T cells in Graves' hyperthyroidism and ophthalmopathy. Trimming removed 4 bases at V and 2 bases at J, with 20 bases between. The CDR3 is made up of 16 amino acids. Germline V gene lookup returns CDR1 DFQATT and CDR2 SNEGSKA (reference sequence). Template material for amplifying TCR beta CDR3 regions consisted of RNA transcripts. The HTBI set primed first-round TCR CDR3 RT-PCR. TCRdb fed the multiplex PCR reads into MiXCR, producing one record per CDR3 protein. The sample lists hundreds of thousands of distinct CDR3 sequences, approximately 24% occurring once.

The clonotype comes from a woman in her 30s with Graves' ophthalmopathy. The sequencing input was blood. J is TRBJ1-1 and V is TRBV20-1; weak D call: TRBD1 (6 bases). CDR3 DNA sequence: TGCAGTGCTACCCGGGGGGGCCGGGGATCCAACACTGAAGCTTTCTTT. It specifies CSATRGGRGSNTEAFF.